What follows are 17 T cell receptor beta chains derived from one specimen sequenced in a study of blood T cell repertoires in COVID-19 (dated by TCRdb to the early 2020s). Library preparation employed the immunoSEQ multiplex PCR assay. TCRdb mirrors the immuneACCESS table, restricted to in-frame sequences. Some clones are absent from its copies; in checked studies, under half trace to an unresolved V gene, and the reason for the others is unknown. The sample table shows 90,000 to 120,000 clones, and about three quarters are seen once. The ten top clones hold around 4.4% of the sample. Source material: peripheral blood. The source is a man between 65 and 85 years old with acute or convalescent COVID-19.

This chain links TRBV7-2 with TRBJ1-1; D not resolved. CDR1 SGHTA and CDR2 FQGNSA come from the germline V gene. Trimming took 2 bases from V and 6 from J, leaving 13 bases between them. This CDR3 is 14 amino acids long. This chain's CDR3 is CASSLRQANPEAFF. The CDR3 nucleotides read TGTGCCAGCAGCTTACGCCAGGCTAACCCTGAAGCTTTCTTT. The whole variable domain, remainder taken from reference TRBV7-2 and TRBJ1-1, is GAGVSQSPSNKVTEKGKDVELRCDPISGHTALYWYRQSLGQGLEFLIYFQGNSAPDKSGLPSDRFSAERTGGSVSTLTIQRTQQEDSAVYLCASSLRQANPEAFFGQGTRLTVV.

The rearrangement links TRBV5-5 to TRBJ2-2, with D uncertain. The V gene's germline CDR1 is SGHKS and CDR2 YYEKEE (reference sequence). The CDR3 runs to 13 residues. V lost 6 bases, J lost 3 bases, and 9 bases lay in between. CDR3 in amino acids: CASKMGHTGELFF. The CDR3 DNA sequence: TGTGCCAGCAAAATGGGCCACACCGGGGAGCTGTTTTTT.

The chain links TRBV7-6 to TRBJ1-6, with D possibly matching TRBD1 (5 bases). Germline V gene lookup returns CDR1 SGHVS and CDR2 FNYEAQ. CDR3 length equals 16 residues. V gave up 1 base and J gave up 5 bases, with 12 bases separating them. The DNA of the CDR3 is TGTGCCAGCAGCTTAGGGGGGGGTTATAATAATTCACCCCTCCACTTT. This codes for CASSLGGGYNNSPLHF.

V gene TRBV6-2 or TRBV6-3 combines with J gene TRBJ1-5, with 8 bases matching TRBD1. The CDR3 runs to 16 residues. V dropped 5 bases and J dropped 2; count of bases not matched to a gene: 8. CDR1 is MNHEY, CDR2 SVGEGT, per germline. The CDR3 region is CASSREQGAGNQPQHF. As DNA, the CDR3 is TGTGCCAGCAGTAGGGAGCAGGGGGCCGGCAATCAGCCCCAGCATTTT.

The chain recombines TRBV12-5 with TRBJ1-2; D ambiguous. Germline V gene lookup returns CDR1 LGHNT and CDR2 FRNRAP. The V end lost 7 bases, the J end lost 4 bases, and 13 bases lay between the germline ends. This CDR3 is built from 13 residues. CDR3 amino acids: CASAPGLTYGYTF. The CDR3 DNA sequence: TGTGCTAGTGCCCCAGGTCTCACCTATGGCTACACCTTC.

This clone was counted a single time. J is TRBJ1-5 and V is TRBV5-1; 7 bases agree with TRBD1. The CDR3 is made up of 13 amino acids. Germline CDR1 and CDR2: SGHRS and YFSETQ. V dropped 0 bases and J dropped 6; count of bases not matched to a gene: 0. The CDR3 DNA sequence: TGCGCCAGCAGCTTGGGACAGGGTCAGCCCCAGCATTTT. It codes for CASSLGQGQPQHF.

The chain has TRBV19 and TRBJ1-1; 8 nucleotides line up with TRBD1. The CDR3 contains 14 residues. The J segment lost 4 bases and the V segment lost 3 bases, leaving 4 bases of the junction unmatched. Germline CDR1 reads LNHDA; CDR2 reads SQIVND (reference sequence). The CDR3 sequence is CASSMTGVGTEAFF. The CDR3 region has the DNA TGTGCCAGTAGTATGACAGGGGTGGGCACTGAAGCTTTCTTT.

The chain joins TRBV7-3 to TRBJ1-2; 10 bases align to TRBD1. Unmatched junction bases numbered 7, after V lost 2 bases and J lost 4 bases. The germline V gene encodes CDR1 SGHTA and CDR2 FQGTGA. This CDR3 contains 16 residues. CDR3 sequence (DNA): TGTGCCAGCAGCTTAGGAGGGACAGGGGCTGGCTATGGCTACACCTTC. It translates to CASSLGGTGAGYGYTF.

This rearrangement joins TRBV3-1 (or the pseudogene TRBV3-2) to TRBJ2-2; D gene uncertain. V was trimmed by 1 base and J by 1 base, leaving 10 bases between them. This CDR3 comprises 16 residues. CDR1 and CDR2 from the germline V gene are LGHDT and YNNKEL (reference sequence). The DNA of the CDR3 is TGTGCCAGCAGCCAAGTATTTGCGAAGAACACCGGGGAGCTGTTTTTT. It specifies CASSQVFAKNTGELFF.

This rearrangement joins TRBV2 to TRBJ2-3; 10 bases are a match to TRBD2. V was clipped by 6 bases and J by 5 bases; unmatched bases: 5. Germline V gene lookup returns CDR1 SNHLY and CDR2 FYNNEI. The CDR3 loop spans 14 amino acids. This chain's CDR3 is CASRGTSAEDTQYF. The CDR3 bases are TGTGCCAGCAGGGGGACTAGCGCGGAAGATACGCAGTATTTT.

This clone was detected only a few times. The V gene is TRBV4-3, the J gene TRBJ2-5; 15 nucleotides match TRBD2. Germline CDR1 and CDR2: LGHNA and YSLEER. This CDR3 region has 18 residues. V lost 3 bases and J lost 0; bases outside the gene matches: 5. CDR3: CASSQGLAGGPYQETQYF. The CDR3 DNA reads TGCGCCAGCAGCCAGGGACTAGCGGGGGGACCGTACCAAGAGACCCAGTACTTC.

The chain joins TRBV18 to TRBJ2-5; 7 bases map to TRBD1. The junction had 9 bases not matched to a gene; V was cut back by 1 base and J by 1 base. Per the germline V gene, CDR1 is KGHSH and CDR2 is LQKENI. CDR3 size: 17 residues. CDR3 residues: CASSPRLGQEAQETQYF. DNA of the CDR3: TGTGCCAGCTCACCACGACTTGGACAGGAAGCCCAAGAGACCCAGTACTTC.

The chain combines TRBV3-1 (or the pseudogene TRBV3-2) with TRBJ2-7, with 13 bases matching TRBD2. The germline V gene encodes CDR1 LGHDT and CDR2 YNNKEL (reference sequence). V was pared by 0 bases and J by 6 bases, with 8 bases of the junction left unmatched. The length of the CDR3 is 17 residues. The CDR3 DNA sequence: TGTGCCAGCAGCCAAGAACTAGCGGGGGGGCCTAGGACCGAGCAGTACTTC. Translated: CASSQELAGGPRTEQYF.

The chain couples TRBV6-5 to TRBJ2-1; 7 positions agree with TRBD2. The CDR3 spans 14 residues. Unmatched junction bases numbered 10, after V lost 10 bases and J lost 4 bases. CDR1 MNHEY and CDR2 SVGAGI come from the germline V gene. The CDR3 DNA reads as TGTGCCATCGGCGGGGGACTCGATTACAATGAGCAGTTCTTC. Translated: CAIGGGLDYNEQFF.

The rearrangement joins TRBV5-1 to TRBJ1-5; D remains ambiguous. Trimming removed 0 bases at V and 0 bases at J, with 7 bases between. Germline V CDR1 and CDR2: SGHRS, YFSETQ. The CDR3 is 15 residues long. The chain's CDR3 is CASSLGALSNQPQHF. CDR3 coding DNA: TGCGCCAGCAGCTTGGGGGCACTTAGCAATCAGCCCCAGCATTTT.

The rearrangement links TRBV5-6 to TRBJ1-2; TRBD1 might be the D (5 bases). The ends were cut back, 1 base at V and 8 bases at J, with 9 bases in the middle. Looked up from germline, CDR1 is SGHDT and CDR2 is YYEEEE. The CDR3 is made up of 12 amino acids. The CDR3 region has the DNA TGTGCCAGCAGCTTGACTCAGGGAGGCTACACCTTC. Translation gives CASSLTQGGYTF. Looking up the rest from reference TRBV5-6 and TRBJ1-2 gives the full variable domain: DAGVTQSPTHLIKTRGQQVTLRCSPKSGHDTVSWYQQALGQGPQFIFQYYEEEERQRGNFPDRFSGHQFPNYSSELNVNALLLGDSALYLCASSLTQGGYTFGSGTRLTVV.

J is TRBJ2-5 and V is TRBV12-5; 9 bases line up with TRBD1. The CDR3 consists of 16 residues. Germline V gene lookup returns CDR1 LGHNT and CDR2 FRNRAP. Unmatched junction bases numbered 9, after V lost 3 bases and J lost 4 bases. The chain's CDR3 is CASGLIRDRVGETQYF. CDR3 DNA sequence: TGTGCTAGTGGTTTAATCCGGGACAGGGTGGGAGAGACCCAGTACTTC.